This T cell receptor beta chain stems from a study of control samples from healthy donors and cancer patients. Method: immunoSEQ multiplex PCR; TCRdb's copy keeps in-frame clones and lacks some. The sample holds 150,000 to 200,000 clones, about 90% seen once. V gave up 8 bases and J gave up 1 base; unmatched junction bases: 12. There are 17 residues in the CDR3. From germline, CDR1 is SNHLY and CDR2 FYNNEI. This chain connects TRBV2 to TRBJ2-5, with 11 bases matching TRBD1. This receptor was taken from a woman aged 35 to 49 in good health. The sample comprised blood. The CDR3 loop is CASGGTGGTHAQETQYF. DNA of the CDR3: TGTGCCAGCGGGGGGACAGGGGGTACCCACGCCCAAGAGACCCAGTACTTC.